One sample yielded the 3 T cell receptor beta chains listed below, sequenced in a study of shared clonotypes between healthy human individuals. Measured with immunoSEQ multiplex PCR; TCRdb has only the in-frame clones, and not every one. The data show under 650,000 clones, 96% seen once. The sample consisted of naive CD4+ T cells sorted from blood. The subset: CD45RA+ positively selected. These receptors were collected from a woman in her twenties or thirties in good health.

This clone has a single count. The chain uses TRBV2 and TRBJ2-7; 10 positions agree with TRBD2. V lost 8 bases to trimming and J lost 5 bases; unmatched junction nucleotides: 12. The CDR3 covers 15 residues. Germline V gives CDR1 SNHLY, CDR2 FYNNEI. The chain's CDR3 is CASLGASGSPHEQYF. In DNA form, the CDR3 reads TGTGCCAGCCTGGGGGCTAGCGGGAGTCCCCACGAGCAGTACTTC.

The chain joins TRBV2 to TRBJ2-7; D not certain. The V end lost 3 bases, the J end lost 3 bases, and 9 bases lay between the germline ends. Per the germline V gene, CDR1 is SNHLY and CDR2 is FYNNEI. The CDR3 loop spans 13 amino acids. The CDR3 sequence is CASSDWLGYEQYF. In DNA form, the CDR3 reads TGTGCCAGCAGTGATTGGCTGGGCTACGAGCAGTACTTC.

V usage is TRBV7-9 and J usage is TRBJ1-1, with D hard to call. This CDR3 contains 13 residues. Germline lookup yields CDR1 SEHNR and CDR2 FQNEAQ (reference sequence). The ends were cut back, 6 bases at V and 0 bases at J, with 8 bases in the middle. The CDR3 region has the DNA TGTGCCAGCAGATACACAGTGAACACTGAAGCTTTCTTT. Translated: CASRYTVNTEAFF.